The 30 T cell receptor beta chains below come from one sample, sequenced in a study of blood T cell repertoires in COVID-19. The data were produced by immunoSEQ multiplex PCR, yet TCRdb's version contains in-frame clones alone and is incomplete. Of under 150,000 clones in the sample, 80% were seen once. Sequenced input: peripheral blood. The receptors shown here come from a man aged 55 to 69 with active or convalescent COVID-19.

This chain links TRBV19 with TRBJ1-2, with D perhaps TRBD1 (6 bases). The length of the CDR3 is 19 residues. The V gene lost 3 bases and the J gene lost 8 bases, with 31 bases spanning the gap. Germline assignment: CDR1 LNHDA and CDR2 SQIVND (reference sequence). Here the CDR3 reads CASSIQHLRLLNRDGGYTF. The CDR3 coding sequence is TGTGCCAGTAGTATCCAACACCTTCGCCTCCTTAACAGGGACGGAGGCTACACCTTC. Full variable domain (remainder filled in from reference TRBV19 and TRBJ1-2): DGGITQSPKYLFRKEGQNVTLSCEQNLNHDAMYWYRQDPGQGLRLIYYSQIVNDFQKGDIAEGYSVSREKKESFPLTVTSAQKNPTAFYLCASSIQHLRLLNRDGGYTFGSGTRLTVV.

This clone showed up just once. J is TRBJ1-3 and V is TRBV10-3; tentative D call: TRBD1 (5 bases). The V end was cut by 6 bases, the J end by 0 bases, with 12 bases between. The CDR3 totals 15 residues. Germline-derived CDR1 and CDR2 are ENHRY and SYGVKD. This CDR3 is CAIRRDSYSGNTIYF. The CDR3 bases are TGTGCCATCAGGCGCGACAGTTACTCTGGAAACACCATATATTTT.

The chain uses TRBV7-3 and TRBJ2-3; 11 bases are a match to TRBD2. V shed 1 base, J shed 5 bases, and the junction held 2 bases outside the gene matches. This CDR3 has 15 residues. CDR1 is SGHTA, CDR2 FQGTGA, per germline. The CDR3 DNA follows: TGTGCCAGCAGCTTAAGAGGACTAGCGGGAGATACGCAGTATTTT. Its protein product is CASSLRGLAGDTQYF.

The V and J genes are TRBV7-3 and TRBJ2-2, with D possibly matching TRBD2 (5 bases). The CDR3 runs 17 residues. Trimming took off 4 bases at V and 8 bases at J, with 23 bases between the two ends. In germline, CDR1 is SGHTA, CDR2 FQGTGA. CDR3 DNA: TGTGCCAGCAGCTCCGGACCGCATCCGCTATGGGAGGGGGAGCTGTTTTTT. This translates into CASSSGPHPLWEGELFF.

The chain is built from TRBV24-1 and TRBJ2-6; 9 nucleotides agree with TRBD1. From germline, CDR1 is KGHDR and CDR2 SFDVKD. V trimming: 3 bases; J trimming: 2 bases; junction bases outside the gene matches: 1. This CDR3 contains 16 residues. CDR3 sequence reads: CATSDRTGAGANVLTF. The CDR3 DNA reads TGTGCCACCAGTGATCGGACAGGGGCTGGGGCCAACGTCCTGACTTTC.

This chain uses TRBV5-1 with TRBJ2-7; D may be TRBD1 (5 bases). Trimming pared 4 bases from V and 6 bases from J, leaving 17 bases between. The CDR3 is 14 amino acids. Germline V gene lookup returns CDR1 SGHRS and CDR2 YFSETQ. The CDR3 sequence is CASSPTQGPAEQYF. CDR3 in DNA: TGCGCCAGCAGCCCCACGCAGGGTCCTGCCGAGCAGTACTTC.

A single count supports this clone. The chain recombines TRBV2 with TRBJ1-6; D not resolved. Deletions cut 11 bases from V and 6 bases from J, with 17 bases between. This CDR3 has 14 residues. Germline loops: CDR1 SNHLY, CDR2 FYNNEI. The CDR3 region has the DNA TGTGCCTCGCGGGCCATAAAGGGTAATTCACCCCTCCACTTT. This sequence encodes CASRAIKGNSPLHF. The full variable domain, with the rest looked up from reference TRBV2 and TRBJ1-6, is EPEVTQTPSHQVTQMGQEVILRCVPISNHLYFYWYRQILGQKVEFLVSFYNNEISEKSEIFDDQFSVERPDGSNFTLKIRSTKLEDSAMYFCASRAIKGNSPLHFGNGTRLTVT.

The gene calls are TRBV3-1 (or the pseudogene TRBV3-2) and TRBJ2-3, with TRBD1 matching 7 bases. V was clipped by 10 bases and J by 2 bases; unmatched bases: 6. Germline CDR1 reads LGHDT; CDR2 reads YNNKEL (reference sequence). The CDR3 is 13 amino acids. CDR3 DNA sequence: TGTGCCACACGGGACAGATTCACAGATACGCAGTATTTT. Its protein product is CATRDRFTDTQYF.

CDR3 sequence reads: CASSTGGPNQPQHF. The CDR3 DNA is TGTGCCAGCAGTACAGGGGGCCCCAATCAGCCCCAGCATTTT. The chain links TRBV6-7 to TRBJ1-5; 9 bases are shared with TRBD1. TRBV6-7 is known as an ORF, though its function is uncertain. This CDR3 is built from 14 residues. J gave up 3 bases and V 5 bases, and 2 bases lay outside the gene matches.

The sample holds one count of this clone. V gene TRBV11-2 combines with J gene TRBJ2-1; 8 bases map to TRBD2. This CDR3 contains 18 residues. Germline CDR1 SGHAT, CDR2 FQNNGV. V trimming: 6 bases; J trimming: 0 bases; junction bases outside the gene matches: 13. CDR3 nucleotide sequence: TGTGCCAGCAGTCTCTCCGGGACTAGTCTGAGCTCCTACAATGAGCAGTTCTTC. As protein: CASSLSGTSLSSYNEQFF.

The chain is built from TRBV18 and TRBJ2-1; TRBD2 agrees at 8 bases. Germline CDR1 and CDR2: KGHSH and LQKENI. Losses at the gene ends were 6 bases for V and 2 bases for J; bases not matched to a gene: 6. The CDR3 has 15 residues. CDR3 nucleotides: TGTGCCAGCTCTAGGAGCGGGAGACCCTACAATGAGCAGTTCTTC. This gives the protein CASSRSGRPYNEQFF.

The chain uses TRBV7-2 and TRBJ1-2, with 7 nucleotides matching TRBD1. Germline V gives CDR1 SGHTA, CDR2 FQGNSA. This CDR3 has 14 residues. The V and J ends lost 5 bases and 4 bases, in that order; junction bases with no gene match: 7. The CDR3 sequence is CASSRDSQPYGYTF. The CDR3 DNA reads TGTGCCAGCAGCCGGGACAGCCAACCCTATGGCTACACCTTC.

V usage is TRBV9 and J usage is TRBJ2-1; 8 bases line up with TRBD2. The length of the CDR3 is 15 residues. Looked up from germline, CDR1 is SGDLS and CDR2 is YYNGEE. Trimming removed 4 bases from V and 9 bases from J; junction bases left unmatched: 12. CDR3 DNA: TGTGCCAGCAGCAGAGACCAGCGGGAGCCCCGTGAGCAGTTCTTC. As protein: CASSRDQREPREQFF.

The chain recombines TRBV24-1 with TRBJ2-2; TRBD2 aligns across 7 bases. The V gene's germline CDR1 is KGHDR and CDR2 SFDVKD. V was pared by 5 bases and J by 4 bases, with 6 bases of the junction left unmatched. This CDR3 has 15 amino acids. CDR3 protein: CATSVGGYSTGELFF. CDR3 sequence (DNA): TGTGCCACCAGTGTGGGGGGGTACAGCACCGGGGAGCTGTTTTTT.

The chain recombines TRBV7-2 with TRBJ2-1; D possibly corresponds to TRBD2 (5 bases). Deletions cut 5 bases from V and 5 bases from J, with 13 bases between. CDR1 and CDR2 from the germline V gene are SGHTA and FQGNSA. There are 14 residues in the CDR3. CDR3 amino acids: CASSPPSIHNEQFF. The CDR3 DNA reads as TGTGCCAGCAGCCCACCTAGCATCCACAATGAGCAGTTCTTC.

CDR3 in amino acids: CSARAPAGQFF. CDR3 DNA sequence: TGCAGTGCTAGAGCGCCAGCGGGTCAGTTCTTC. The rearrangement links TRBV20-1 to TRBJ2-1, with D possibly being TRBD2 (6 bases). V was trimmed by 1 base and J by 13 bases, leaving 11 bases between them. CDR3 length equals 11 residues. The germline CDR1 and CDR2 sequences are DFQATT and SNEGSKA (reference sequence).

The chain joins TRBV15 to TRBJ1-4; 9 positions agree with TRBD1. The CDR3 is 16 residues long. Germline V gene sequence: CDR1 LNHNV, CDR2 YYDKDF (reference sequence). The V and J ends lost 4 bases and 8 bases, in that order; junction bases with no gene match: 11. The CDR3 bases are TGTGCCACCAGCACCACAGGGGGCCAGGGTGGCGAAAAACTGTTTTTT. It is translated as CATSTTGGQGGEKLFF.

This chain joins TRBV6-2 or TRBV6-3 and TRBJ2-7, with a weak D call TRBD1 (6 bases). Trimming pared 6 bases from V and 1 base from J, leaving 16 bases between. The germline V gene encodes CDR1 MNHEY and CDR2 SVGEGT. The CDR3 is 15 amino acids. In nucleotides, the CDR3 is TGTGCCAGCAGCCTTGGACAGTCCTTATCCTACGAGCAGTACTTC. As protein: CASSLGQSLSYEQYF.

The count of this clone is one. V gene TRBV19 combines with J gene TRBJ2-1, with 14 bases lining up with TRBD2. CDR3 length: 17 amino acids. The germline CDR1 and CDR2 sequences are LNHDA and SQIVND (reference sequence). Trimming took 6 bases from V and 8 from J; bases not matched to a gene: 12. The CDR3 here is CASSRGSGTSGSYEQFF. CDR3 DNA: TGTGCCAGTAGCCGAGGGTCCGGGACTAGCGGGAGCTATGAGCAGTTCTTC.

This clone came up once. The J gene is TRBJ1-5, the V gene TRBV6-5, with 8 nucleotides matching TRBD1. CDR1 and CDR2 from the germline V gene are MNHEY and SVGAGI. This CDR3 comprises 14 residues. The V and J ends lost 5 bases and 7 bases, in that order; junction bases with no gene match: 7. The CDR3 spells CASSPGQGVQPQHF. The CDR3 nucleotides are TGTGCCAGCAGTCCAGGACAGGGAGTGCAGCCCCAGCATTTT.

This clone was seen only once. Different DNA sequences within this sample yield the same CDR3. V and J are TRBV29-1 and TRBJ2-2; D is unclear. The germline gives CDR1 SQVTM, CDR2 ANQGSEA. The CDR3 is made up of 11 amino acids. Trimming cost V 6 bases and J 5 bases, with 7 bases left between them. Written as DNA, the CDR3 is TGCAGCGTCTCGAGGACCGGGGAGCTGTTTTTT. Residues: CSVSRTGELFF.

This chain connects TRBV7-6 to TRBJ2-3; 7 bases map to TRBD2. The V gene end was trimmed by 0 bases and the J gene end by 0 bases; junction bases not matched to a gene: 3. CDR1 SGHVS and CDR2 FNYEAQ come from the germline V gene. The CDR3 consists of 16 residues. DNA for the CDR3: TGTGCCAGCAGCTTAGCGCACGGGGGGAGCACAGATACGCAGTATTTT. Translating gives CASSLAHGGSTDTQYF.

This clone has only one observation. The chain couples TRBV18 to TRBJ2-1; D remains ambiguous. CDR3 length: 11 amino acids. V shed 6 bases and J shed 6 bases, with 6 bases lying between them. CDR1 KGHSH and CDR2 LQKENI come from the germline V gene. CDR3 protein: CASSNGNEQFF. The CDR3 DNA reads TGTGCCAGCTCCAACGGCAATGAGCAGTTCTTC.

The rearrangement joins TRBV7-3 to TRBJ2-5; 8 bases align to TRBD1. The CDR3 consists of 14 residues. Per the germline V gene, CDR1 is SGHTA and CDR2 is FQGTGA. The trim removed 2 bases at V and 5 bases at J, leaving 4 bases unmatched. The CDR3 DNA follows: TGTGCCAGCAGCTTAGCAGGGGGCCGGGAGACCCAGTACTTC. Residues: CASSLAGGRETQYF.

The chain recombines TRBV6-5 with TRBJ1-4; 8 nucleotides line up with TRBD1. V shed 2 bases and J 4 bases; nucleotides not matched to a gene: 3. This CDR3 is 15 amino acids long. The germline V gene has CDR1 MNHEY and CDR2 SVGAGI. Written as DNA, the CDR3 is TGTGCCAGCAGTTACGGACAGGGATATAATGAAAAACTGTTTTTT. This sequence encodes CASSYGQGYNEKLFF.

The CDR3 sequence: CASSEGLAGPETQYF. The CDR3 DNA follows: TGTGCCAGCAGTGAAGGGTTAGCGGGACCAGAGACCCAGTACTTC. The chain carries TRBV27 and TRBJ2-5, with 8 bases identical to TRBD2. The CDR3 runs to 15 residues. Germline CDR1 and CDR2: MNHEY and SMNVEV (reference sequence). V shed 5 bases, J shed 4 bases, and the junction held 9 bases outside the gene matches.

In DNA form, the CDR3 reads TGTGCCAGCATCCTACAGGGTCGTCTAGCTGGCACCATATATTTT. Its translation is CASILQGRLAGTIYF. The chain employs TRBV5-8 and TRBJ1-3, with D possibly matching TRBD1 (6 bases). This CDR3 spans 15 amino acids. Trimming left V 6 bases short and J 9 bases short, with 22 bases between. The germline V gene encodes CDR1 SGHTS and CDR2 YDEGEE.

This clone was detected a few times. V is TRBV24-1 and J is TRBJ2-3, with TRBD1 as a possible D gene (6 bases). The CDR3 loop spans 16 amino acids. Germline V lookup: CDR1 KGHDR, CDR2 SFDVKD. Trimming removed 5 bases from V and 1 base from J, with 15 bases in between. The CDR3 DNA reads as TGTGCCACCAGTGTCCCAGTTGGGGGCGGCACAGATACGCAGTATTTT. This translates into CATSVPVGGGTDTQYF.

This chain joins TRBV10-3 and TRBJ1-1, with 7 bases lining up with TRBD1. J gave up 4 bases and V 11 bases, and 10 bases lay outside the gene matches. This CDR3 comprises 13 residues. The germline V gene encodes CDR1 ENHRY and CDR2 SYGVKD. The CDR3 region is CAGRDSLGTEAFF. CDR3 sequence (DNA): TGTGCCGGGCGGGACAGCTTGGGCACTGAAGCTTTCTTT.

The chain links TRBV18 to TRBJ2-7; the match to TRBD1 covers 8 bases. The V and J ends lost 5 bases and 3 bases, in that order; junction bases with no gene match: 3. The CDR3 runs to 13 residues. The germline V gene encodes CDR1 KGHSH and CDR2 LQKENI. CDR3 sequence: CASSATGGYEQYF. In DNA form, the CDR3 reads TGTGCCAGCTCAGCTACAGGGGGCTACGAGCAGTACTTC.